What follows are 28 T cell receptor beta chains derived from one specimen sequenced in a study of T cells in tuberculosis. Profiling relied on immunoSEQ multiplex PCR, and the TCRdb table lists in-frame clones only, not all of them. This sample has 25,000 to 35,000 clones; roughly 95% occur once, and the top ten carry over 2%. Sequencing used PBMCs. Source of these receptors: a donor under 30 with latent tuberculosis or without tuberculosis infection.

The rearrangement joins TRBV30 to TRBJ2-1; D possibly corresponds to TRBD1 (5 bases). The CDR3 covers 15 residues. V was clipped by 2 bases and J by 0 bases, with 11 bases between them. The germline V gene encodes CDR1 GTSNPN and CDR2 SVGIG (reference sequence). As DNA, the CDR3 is TGTGCCTGGAGTAGCTACAGGAGCTCCTACAATGAGCAGTTCTTC. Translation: CAWSSYRSSYNEQFF.

The chain's CDR3 is CASSLGYGQSYAGYTF. The CDR3 DNA follows: TGTGCCAGCAGCTTGGGATACGGACAATCTTATGCTGGCTACACCTTC. The V and J genes are TRBV7-9 and TRBJ1-2, with D perhaps TRBD1 (5 bases). The length of the CDR3 is 16 residues. Germline loops: CDR1 SEHNR, CDR2 FQNEAQ (reference sequence). Between the trimmed V and J ends, which lost 3 bases and 7 bases, there was a span of 21 bases.

The CDR3 is CASSHPGQGTGRETQYF. Written as DNA, the CDR3 is TGTGCCAGCTCACATCCGGGACAGGGGACGGGGCGAGAGACCCAGTACTTC. V and J are TRBV18 and TRBJ2-5, with 10 bases aligning to TRBD1. This CDR3 spans 17 amino acids. Germline CDR1 is KGHSH and CDR2 is LQKENI. The junction had 12 bases not matched to a gene; V was cut back by 4 bases and J by 4 bases.

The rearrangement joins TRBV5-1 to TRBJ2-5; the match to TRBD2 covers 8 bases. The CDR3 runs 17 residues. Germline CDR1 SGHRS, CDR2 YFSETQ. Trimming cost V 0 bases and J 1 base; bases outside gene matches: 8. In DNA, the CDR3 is TGCGCCAGCAGCTTGGAAAGCAGGGCGGGAGGCCAAGAGACCCAGTACTTC. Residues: CASSLESRAGGQETQYF.

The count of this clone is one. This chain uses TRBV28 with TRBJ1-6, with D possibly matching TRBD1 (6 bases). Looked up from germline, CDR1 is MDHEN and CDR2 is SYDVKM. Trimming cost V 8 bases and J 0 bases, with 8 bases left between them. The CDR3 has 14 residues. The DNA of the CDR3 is TGTGCCAGCCGGGACACCTCCTATAATTCACCCCTCCACTTT. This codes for CASRDTSYNSPLHF.

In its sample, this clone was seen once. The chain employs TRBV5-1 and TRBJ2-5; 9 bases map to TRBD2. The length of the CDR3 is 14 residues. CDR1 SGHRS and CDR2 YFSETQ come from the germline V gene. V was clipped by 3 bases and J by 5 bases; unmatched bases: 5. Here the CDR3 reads CASSSREGRETQYF. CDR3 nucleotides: TGCGCCAGCAGCTCGCGGGAGGGCAGGGAGACCCAGTACTTC. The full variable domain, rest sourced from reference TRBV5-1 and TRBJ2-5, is KAGVTQTPRYLIKTRGQQVTLSCSPISGHRSVSWYQQTPGQGLQFLFEYFSETQRNKGNFPGRFSGRQFSNSRSEMNVSTLELGDSALYLCASSSREGRETQYFGPGTRLLVL.

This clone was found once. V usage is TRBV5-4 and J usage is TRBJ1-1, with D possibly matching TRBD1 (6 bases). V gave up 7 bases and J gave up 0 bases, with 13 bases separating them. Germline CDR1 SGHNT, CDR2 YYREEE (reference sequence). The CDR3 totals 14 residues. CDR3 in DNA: TGTGCCAGCGCCCGAGGGGGAATGAACACTGAAGCTTTCTTT. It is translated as CASARGGMNTEAFF.

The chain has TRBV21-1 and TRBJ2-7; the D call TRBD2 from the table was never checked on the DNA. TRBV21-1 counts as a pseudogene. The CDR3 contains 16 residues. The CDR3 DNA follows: TGTGCCAGCAGCGGAATGCCGGAGGGATACTCCTACGAGCAGTACTTC. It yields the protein CASSGMPEGYSYEQYF.

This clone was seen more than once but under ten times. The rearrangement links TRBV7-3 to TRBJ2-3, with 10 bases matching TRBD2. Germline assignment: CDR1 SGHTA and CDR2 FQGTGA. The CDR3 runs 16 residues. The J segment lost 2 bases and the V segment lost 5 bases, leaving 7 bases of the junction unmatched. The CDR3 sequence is CASSLDLAGVTDTQYF. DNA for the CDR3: TGTGCCAGCAGCCTAGACCTAGCGGGAGTCACAGATACGCAGTATTTT.

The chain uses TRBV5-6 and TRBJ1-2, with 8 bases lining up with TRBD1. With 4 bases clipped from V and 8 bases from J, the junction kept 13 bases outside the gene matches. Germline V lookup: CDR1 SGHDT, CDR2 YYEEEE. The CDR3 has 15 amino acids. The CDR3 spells CASSTWTGTASGYTF. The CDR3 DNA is TGTGCCAGCAGCACTTGGACAGGGACGGCTAGCGGCTACACCTTC. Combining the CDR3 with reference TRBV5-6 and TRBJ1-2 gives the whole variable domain DAGVTQSPTHLIKTRGQQVTLRCSPKSGHDTVSWYQQALGQGPQFIFQYYEEEERQRGNFPDRFSGHQFPNYSSELNVNALLLGDSALYLCASSTWTGTASGYTFGSGTRLTVV.

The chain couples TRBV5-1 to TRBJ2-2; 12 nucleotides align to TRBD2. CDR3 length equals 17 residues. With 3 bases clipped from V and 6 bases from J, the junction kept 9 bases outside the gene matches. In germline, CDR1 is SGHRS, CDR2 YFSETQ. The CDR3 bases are TGCGCCAGCAGCTCCTCGACTAGCGGGAGTTTTCCCGGGGAGCTGTTTTTT. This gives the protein CASSSSTSGSFPGELFF. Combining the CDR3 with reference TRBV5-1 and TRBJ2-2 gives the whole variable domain KAGVTQTPRYLIKTRGQQVTLSCSPISGHRSVSWYQQTPGQGLQFLFEYFSETQRNKGNFPGRFSGRQFSNSRSEMNVSTLELGDSALYLCASSSSTSGSFPGELFFGEGSRLTVL.

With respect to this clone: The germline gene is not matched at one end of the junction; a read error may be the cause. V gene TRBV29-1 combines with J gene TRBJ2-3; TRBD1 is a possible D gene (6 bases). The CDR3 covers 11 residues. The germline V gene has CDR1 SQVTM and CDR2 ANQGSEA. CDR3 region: CSVDATGTQYF. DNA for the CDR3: TGCAGCGTTGACGCGACAGGTACGCAGTATTTT.

CDR3 sequence: CASSLYGTTYNEQFF. For the CDR3, the DNA is TGTGCCAGCAGTTTATATGGGACAACGTACAATGAGCAGTTCTTC. The chain combines TRBV27 with TRBJ2-1; D may be TRBD1 (6 bases). Trimming removed 1 base from V and 4 bases from J, with 11 bases in between. The CDR3 runs 15 residues. Germline V gives CDR1 MNHEY, CDR2 SMNVEV (reference sequence).

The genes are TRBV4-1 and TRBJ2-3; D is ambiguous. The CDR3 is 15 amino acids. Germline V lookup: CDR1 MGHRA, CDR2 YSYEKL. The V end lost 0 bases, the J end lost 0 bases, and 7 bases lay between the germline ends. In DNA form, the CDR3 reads TGCGCCAGCAGCCAAGACGACTGGAGCACAGATACGCAGTATTTT. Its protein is CASSQDDWSTDTQYF.

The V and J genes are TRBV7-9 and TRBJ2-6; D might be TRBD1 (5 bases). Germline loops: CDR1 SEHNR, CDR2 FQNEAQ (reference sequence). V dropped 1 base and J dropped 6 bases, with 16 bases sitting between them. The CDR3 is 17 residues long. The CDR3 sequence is CASSLDSRRGLANVLTF. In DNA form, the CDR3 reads TGTGCCAGCAGCTTAGATTCTAGAAGGGGTTTGGCCAACGTCCTGACTTTC.

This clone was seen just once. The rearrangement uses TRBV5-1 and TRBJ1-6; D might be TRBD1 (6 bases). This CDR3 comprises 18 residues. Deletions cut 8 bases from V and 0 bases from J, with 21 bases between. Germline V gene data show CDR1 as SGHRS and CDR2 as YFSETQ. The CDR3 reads CARLDQGPRGSYNSPLHF. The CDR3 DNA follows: TGCGCCAGACTCGACCAGGGGCCACGGGGCTCCTATAATTCACCCCTCCACTTT.

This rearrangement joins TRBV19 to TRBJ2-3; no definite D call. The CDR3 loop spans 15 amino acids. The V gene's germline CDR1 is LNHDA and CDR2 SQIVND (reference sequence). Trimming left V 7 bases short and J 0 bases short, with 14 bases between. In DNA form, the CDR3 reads TGTGCCAGTAACCGACGCGGCCAAAGCACAGATACGCAGTATTTT. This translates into CASNRRGQSTDTQYF.

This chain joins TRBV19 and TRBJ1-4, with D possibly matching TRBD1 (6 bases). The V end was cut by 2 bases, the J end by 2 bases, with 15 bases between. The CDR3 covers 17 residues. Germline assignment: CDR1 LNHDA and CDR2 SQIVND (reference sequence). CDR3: CASSIKGRGATNEKLFF. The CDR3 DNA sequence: TGTGCCAGTAGTATAAAGGGCAGGGGAGCGACTAATGAAAAACTGTTTTTT.

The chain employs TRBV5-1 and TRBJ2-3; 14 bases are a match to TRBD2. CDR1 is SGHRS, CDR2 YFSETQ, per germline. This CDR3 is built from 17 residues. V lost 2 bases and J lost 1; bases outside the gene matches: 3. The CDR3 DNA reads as TGCGCCAGCAGCTTACCGGGACTAGCGGGAGGCACAGATACGCAGTATTTT. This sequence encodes CASSLPGLAGGTDTQYF.

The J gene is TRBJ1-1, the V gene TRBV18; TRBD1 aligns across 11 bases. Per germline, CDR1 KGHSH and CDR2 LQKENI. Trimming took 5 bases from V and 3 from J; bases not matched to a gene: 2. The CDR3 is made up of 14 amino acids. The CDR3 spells CASSRDRGDTEAFF. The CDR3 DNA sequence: TGTGCCAGCTCAAGGGACAGGGGGGACACTGAAGCTTTCTTT.

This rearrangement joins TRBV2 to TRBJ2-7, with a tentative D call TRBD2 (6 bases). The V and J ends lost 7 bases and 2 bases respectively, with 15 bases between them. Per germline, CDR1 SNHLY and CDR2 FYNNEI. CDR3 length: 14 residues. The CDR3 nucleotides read TGTGCCAGCACTCGACTAGAGATCGCCTACGAGCAGTACTTC. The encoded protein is CASTRLEIAYEQYF.

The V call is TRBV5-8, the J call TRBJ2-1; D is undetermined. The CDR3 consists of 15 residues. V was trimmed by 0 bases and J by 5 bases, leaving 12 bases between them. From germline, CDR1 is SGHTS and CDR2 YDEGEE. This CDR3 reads CASSLGIGRNNEQFF. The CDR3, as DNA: TGTGCCAGCAGCTTGGGGATTGGGCGTAACAATGAGCAGTTCTTC.

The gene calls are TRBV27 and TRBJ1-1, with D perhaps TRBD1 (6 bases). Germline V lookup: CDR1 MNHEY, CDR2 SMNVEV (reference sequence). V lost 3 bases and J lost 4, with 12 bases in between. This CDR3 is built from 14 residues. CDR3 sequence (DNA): TGTGCCAGCAGTTTTTGGCAGGGGTCCACTGAAGCTTTCTTT. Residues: CASSFWQGSTEAFF.

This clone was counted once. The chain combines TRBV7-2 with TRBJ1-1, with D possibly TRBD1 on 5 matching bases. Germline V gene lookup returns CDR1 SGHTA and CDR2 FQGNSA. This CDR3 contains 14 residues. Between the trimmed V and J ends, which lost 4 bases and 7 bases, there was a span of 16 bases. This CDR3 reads CASSSYRPGDEAFF. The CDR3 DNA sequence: TGTGCCAGCAGCTCGTACCGGCCGGGGGATGAAGCTTTCTTT.

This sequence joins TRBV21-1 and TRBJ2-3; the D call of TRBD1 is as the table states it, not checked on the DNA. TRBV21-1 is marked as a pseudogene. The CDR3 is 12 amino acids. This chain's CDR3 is CASSKVGVTQYF. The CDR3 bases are TGTGCCAGCAGCAAAGTAGGGGTTACGCAGTATTTT.

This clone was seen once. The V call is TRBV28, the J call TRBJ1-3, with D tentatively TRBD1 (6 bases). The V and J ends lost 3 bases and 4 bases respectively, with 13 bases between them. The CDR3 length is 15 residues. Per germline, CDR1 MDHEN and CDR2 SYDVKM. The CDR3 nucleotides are TGTGCCAGCAGTTTTTTCAGGGGCAGGGGAAACACCATATATTTT. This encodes CASSFFRGRGNTIYF.

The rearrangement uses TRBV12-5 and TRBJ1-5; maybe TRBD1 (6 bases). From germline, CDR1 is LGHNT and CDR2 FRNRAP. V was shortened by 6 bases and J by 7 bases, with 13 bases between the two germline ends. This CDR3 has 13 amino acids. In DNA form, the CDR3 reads TGTGCTAGTGGGGACCAGGGGTACCAGCCCCAGCATTTT. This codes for CASGDQGYQPQHF.

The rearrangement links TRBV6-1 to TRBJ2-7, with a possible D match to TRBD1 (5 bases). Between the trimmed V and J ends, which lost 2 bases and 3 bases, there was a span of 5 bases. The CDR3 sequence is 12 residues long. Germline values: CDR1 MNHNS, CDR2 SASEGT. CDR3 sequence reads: CASSETGYEQYF. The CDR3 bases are TGTGCCAGCAGTGAAACAGGCTACGAGCAGTACTTC.